This entry describes one T cell receptor (beta chain). The use of a sample-barcoded 5' primer and a J-beta primer mix characterized a second PCR of about 6 to 12 cycles. MiXCR, run by TCRdb on the 5' RACE reads, gives a single entry per CDR3 protein. The table records about 1.5 million distinct CDR3 sequences, roughly two fifths of them present only once. In germline, CDR1 is SQVTM, CDR2 ANQGSEA. V lost 0 bases to trimming and J lost 11 bases; unmatched junction nucleotides: 14. The CDR3 consists of 15 residues. The data derive from a study of blood T cells in healthy people across ages. The chain couples TRBV29-1 to TRBJ2-5; 8 bases are shared with TRBD2. The material sequenced was blood. This TCR came from a woman under 30 in good health. DNA for the CDR3: TGCAGCGTTGAAGATCGCGGTAGCGGGACTTACGGGCAGTACTTC. Residues: CSVEDRGSGTYGQYF.